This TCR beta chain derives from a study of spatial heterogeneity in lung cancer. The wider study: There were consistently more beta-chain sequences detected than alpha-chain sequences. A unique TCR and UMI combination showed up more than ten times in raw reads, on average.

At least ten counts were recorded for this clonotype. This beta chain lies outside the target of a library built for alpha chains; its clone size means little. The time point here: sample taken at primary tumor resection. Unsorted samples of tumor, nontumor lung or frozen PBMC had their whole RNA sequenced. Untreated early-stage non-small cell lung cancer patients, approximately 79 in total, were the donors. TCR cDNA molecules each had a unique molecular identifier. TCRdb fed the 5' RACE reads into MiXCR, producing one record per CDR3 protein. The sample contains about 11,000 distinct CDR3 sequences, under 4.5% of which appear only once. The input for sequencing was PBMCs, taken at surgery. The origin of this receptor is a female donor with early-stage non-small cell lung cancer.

Written as DNA, the CDR3 is TGTGCCAGCAGTGGAGGGGGGGGGACCCAGTACTTC. Protein sequence: CASSGGGGTQYF. This rearrangement joins TRBV6-2 or TRBV6-3 to TRBJ2-5; TRBD2 is a possible D gene (7 bases). The CDR3 consists of 12 residues. Germline assignment: CDR1 MNHEY and CDR2 SVGEGT. The V and J ends lost 5 bases and 7 bases respectively, with 11 bases between them.